These T cell receptor beta chains were read from a single sample in a study of blood T cell repertoires in COVID-19. The table came from immunoSEQ multiplex PCR; TCRdb's copy has only in-frame clones and leaves some out. This table has tens of thousands of clones, roughly four fifths appearing once. Sequences were obtained from peripheral blood. These receptors all stem from a human donor in a cohort sampled during active COVID-19. CDR3s include the opening cysteine and the closing phenylalanine or tryptophan. The D gene is left open where the match is weak. Some rows mark clone size as missing; the rest say once, few, many or name a class of expanded clone.

d_gene	j_gene	abundance	v_gene	CDR3nt	CDR3aa
TRBD1	TRBJ1-2	.	TRBV5-4	TGTGCCAGCAGCTCGGGACAGGGTACCTATGGCTACACCTTC	CASSSGQGTYGYTF
.	TRBJ1-6	.	TRBV19	TGTGCCAGTAGCATCTCGGGGATTAGGTCACCCCTCCACTTT	CASSISGIRSPLHF
.	TRBJ1-5	few	TRBV6-6	TGTGCCAGCAGTTACGTTGTTGGGCCCTCCAATCAGCCCCAGCATTTT	CASSYVVGPSNQPQHF
.	TRBJ2-5	once	TRBV27	TGTGCCAGCAGACGGGAGTACCAAGAGACCCAGTACTTC	CASRREYQETQYF
.	TRBJ2-7	.	TRBV4-1	TGCGCCAGCAGCCAAGGCCCCGCAGGCTCCTACGAGCAGTACTTC	CASSQGPAGSYEQYF
.	TRBJ2-5	.	TRBV7-9	TGTGCCACAAAAACAGCCCTCCAAGAGACCCAGTACTTC	CATKTALQETQYF
.	TRBJ2-5	.	TRBV7-3	TGTGCCAGCAGCTTCCAAGGGGGGGCCCTGGAGACCCAGTACTTC	CASSFQGGALETQYF
TRBD2	TRBJ2-3	.	TRBV7-2	TGTGCCAGCAGCTTAGGACTAGCGGGAGGCTTGACAGATACGCAGTATTTT	CASSLGLAGGLTDTQYF
TRBD2	TRBJ2-3	.	TRBV7-4	TGTGCCAGCAGCGCCGCTAGCGGGAGGGCCCCAGATACGCAGTATTTT	CASSAASGRAPDTQYF
.	TRBJ1-1	.	TRBV6-5	TGTGCCAGCAGCTATTTCTTGGGGGGGAACACTGAAGCTTTCTTT	CASSYFLGGNTEAFF
.	TRBJ1-4	.	TRBV15	TGTGCCACCAGCATCAGGAGGGACGATGAAAAACTGTTTTTT	CATSIRRDDEKLFF
.	TRBJ1-5	once	TRBV27	TGTGCCAGCAGTTTTGACAGCTATAGCAATCAGCCCCAGCATTTT	CASSFDSYSNQPQHF
.	TRBJ2-2	few	TRBV19	TGTGCCAGTAGTATAGCGGTGTTCGGCACCGGGGAGCTGTTTTTT	CASSIAVFGTGELFF
TRBD1	TRBJ2-1	once	TRBV5-8	TGTGCCAGCAGCTTGGAAGTGACAGGGGTCTCCTACAATGAGCAGTTCTTC	CASSLEVTGVSYNEQFF